This TCR beta chain originates from a study of T cells in Graves' hyperthyroidism and ophthalmopathy. This clonotype was seen many times. Its antigen is unidentified. The study based diagnoses on clinical symptoms, serum thyroxine and TRAb, thyroid ultrasound and orbital computed tomography. Study conclusions and caveats: Ophthalmopathy stood apart from stable hyperthyroidism in a 13 V-J model.

The V end lost 3 bases, the J end lost 4 bases, and 13 bases lay between the germline ends. This CDR3 region has 15 residues. Germline V gene sequence: CDR1 LNHDA, CDR2 SQIVND (reference sequence). From RNA transcripts, TCR beta CDR3 regions were amplified. RT-PCR in the first round (using the HTBI primer set) targeted the TCR CDR3. Using its own MiXCR run on the multiplex PCR reads, TCRdb lists one record per CDR3 protein. This sample has 450,000 to 650,000 distinct CDR3 sequences, with more than 20% found just once. The clonotype comes from a man aged 18 to 29 with Graves' hyperthyroidism. The chain has TRBV19 and TRBJ1-5, with D unresolved. Sequenced sample: blood. DNA for the CDR3: TGTGCCAGTAGTATGGGCCCCCAGAGTAATCAGCCCCAGCATTTT. Amino acid sequence: CASSMGPQSNQPQHF.